The 2 T cell receptor beta chains below were found in one sample sequenced in a study of OX40 agonist ivuxolimab in advanced cancers. The assay was immunoSEQ multiplex PCR, and TCRdb's table has in-frame clones only and misses some. This table has around 21,000 clones, around four fifths appearing once. Sequencing was performed on CD4+ or CD8+ T cells sorted from blood, taken in a trial of the OX40 agonist ivuxolimab. Receptors were obtained from an adult with an advanced solid tumor such as melanoma, head and neck, liver or kidney cancer.

V and J are TRBV5-6 and TRBJ1-1; D not resolved. Trimming pared 2 bases from V and 5 bases from J, leaving 13 bases between. This CDR3 has 14 residues. Germline V CDR1 and CDR2: SGHDT, YYEEEE. The CDR3, as DNA: TGTGCCAGCAGCTTTAACACCCGGGGTACTGAAGCTTTCTTT. Translated, it gives CASSFNTRGTEAFF.

The rearrangement joins TRBV7-9 to TRBJ1-5; D unresolved. In germline, CDR1 is SEHNR, CDR2 FQNEAQ (reference sequence). This CDR3 region has 12 residues. Trimming removed 6 bases at V and 5 bases at J, with 8 bases between. CDR3: CASSFGDQPQHF. CDR3 sequence (DNA): TGTGCCAGCAGTTTTGGGGATCAGCCCCAGCATTTT. Variable domain in full (rest from reference TRBV7-9 and TRBJ1-5): DTGVSQNPRHKITKRGQNVTFRCDPISEHNRLYWYRQTLGQGPEFLTYFQNEAQLEKSRLLSDRFSAERPKGSFSTLEIQRTEQGDSAMYLCASSFGDQPQHFGDGTRLSIL.